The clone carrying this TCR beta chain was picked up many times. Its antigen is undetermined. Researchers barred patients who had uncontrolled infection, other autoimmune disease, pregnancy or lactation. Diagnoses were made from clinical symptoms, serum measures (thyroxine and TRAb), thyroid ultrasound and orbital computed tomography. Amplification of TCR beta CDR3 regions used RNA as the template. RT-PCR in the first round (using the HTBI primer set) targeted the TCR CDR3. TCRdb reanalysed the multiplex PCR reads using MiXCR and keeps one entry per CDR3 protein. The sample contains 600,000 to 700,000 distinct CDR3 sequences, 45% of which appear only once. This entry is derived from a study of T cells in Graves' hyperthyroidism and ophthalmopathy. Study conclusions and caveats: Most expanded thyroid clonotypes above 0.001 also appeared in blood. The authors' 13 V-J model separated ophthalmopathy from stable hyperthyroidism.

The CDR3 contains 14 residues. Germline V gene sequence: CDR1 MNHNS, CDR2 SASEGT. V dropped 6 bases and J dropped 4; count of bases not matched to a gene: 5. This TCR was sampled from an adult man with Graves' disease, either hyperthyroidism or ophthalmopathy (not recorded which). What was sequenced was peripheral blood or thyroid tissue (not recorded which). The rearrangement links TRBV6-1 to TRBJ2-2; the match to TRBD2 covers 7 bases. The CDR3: CASRPSGGTGELFF. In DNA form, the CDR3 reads TGTGCCAGCAGGCCTTCGGGGGGCACCGGGGAGCTGTTTTTT.